The next 9 T cell receptor beta chains were all read from a single sample in a study of PD-1 blockade in classical Hodgkin lymphoma. Time point defined: cycle 4 day 1 (C4D1), after less than 7 weeks of nivolumab. The patients all showed relapse after autologous stem cell transplantation, while their brentuximab vedotin exposure varied. Clones were read by immunoSEQ multiplex PCR, and TCRdb kept only the in-frame ones, dropping some. The table has tens of thousands of clones, over 75% seen once. Source: peripheral blood mononuclear cells (PBMCs), taken before the fourth cycle of nivolumab. All receptors derive from a human donor with classical Hodgkin lymphoma.

The chain combines TRBV5-5 with TRBJ1-1; D not resolved. Germline V gives CDR1 SGHKS, CDR2 YYEKEE (reference sequence). The V end lost 2 bases, the J end lost 4 bases, and 9 bases lay between the germline ends. The CDR3 runs 13 residues. The CDR3 coding sequence is TGTGCCAGCAGCTTTCAAGCGGGCACTGAAGCTTTCTTT. Amino acid sequence: CASSFQAGTEAFF.

V and J are TRBV5-6 and TRBJ2-7; D unclear. This CDR3 comprises 14 residues. The V end lost 1 base, the J end lost 0 bases, and 8 bases lay between the germline ends. CDR1 and CDR2 (germline): SGHDT, YYEEEE. The CDR3 is CASSLTVSSYEQYF. The DNA for the CDR3 is TGTGCCAGCAGCTTGACGGTTAGCTCCTACGAGCAGTACTTC. The full variable domain, completed using reference TRBV5-6 and TRBJ2-7, is DAGVTQSPTHLIKTRGQQVTLRCSPKSGHDTVSWYQQALGQGPQFIFQYYEEEERQRGNFPDRFSGHQFPNYSSELNVNALLLGDSALYLCASSLTVSSYEQYFGPGTRLTVT.

This clone was counted between two and nine times. The chain joins TRBV5-1 to TRBJ1-2; unclear D gene. The CDR3 is 21 residues long. Germline V gives CDR1 SGHRS, CDR2 YFSETQ. Trimming took off 4 bases at V and 4 bases at J, with 35 bases between the two ends. CDR3 loop: CASSPTRIIDKSLNLLYGYTF. The CDR3, as DNA: TGCGCCAGCAGCCCTACCCGAATTATTGATAAAAGCCTAAACTTACTCTATGGCTACACCTTC.

The chain employs TRBV7-8 and TRBJ1-1, with 9 bases matching TRBD1. Germline lookup yields CDR1 SGHVS and CDR2 FQNEAQ. The CDR3 has 19 amino acids. The trim removed 3 bases at V and 4 bases at J, leaving 18 bases unmatched. This CDR3 is CASSLYSSGTGFGGTEAFF. CDR3 sequence (DNA): TGTGCCAGCAGCTTGTACTCCTCCGGGACAGGGTTCGGGGGCACTGAAGCTTTCTTT.

A single count supports this clone. The chain has TRBV19 and TRBJ2-7, with 9 bases lining up with TRBD1. Unmatched junction bases numbered 5, after V lost 1 base and J lost 4 bases. CDR3 length equals 15 residues. Germline assignment: CDR1 LNHDA and CDR2 SQIVND (reference sequence). The CDR3 is CASSIGDRAGYEQYF. In DNA, the CDR3 is TGTGCCAGTAGTATAGGGGACAGGGCGGGTTACGAGCAGTACTTC.

The chain has TRBV5-4 and TRBJ1-3, with D unclear. The V end was cut by 4 bases, the J end by 2 bases, with 10 bases between. Germline V gene lookup returns CDR1 SGHNT and CDR2 YYREEE (reference sequence). This CDR3 comprises 14 residues. This CDR3 is CASSPEEAGNTIYF. The CDR3 DNA reads TGTGCCAGCAGCCCAGAGGAGGCTGGAAACACCATATATTTT.

The J gene is TRBJ2-5, the V gene TRBV4-1; TRBD2 matches 11 bases. Germline lookup yields CDR1 MGHRA and CDR2 YSYEKL. Trimming took 2 bases from V and 5 from J; bases not matched to a gene: 13. The length of the CDR3 is 18 residues. Here the CDR3 reads CASSQQPSGGRIGETQYF. The CDR3 coding sequence is TGCGCCAGCAGCCAACAACCTAGCGGGGGGCGCATTGGTGAGACCCAGTACTTC.

In this sample, this clone is large. V and J are TRBV2 and TRBJ2-3; possible D gene TRBD1, 6 bases. Germline V gene sequence: CDR1 SNHLY, CDR2 FYNNEI. This CDR3 is 14 amino acids long. Trimming stripped 4 bases from V and 5 bases from J, with 13 bases between. CDR3 DNA: TGTGCCAGCAGTGGCGCAGGGGTAGTAGATACGCAGTATTTT. This encodes CASSGAGVVDTQYF.

The chain joins TRBV13 to TRBJ1-4; D ambiguous. Germline V gives CDR1 PRHDT, CDR2 FYEKMQ (reference sequence). The V and J ends lost 4 bases and 0 bases respectively, with 21 bases between them. The CDR3 is made up of 19 amino acids. CDR3 sequence reads: CASSSRFESSTATNEKLFF. The DNA of the CDR3 is TGTGCCAGCAGCTCCCGGTTTGAGAGTTCCACCGCAACTAATGAAAAACTGTTTTTT.